The 6 T cell receptor beta chains given below trace back to one sample, sequenced in a study of cytomegalovirus exposure and HLA in healthy donors. The PCR contained 60 Vbeta and 13 Jbeta primers. Sequencing was performed with immunoSEQ multiplex PCR; in TCRdb, only in-frame clones are kept and a portion is missing. The table shows 120,000 to 150,000 clones, with roughly four fifths occurring only once. Sequencing input: PBMCs. The receptors derive from a man younger than 30 in good health and CMV-seropositive.

This chain uses TRBV18 with TRBJ1-5; maybe TRBD1 (5 bases). Trimming pared 3 bases from V and 1 base from J, leaving 19 bases between. The CDR3 extends over 18 amino acids. CDR1 is KGHSH and CDR2 is LQKENI in the germline V gene. CDR3 bases: TGTGCCAGCTCACCTTATCATGGGGCTTCAGGGAGCAATCAGCCCCAGCATTTT. Translating gives CASSPYHGASGSNQPQHF.

This clone was detected only once. The chain is built from TRBV19 and TRBJ1-2; TRBD1 might be the D (5 bases). Looked up from germline, CDR1 is LNHDA and CDR2 is SQIVND (reference sequence). The V end lost 5 bases, the J end lost 4 bases, and 11 bases lay between the germline ends. The CDR3 is 13 residues long. As DNA, the CDR3 is TGTGCCAGTAGTGCTCGCGGGGCCTATGGCTACACCTTC. It codes for CASSARGAYGYTF.

The chain carries TRBV5-6 and TRBJ1-1; TRBD1 might be the D (5 bases). Germline V CDR1 and CDR2: SGHDT, YYEEEE. V gave up 4 bases and J gave up 5 bases, with 21 bases separating them. The CDR3 loop spans 16 amino acids. CDR3 loop: CASSLASGLLGTEAFF. The CDR3 bases are TGTGCCAGCAGCCTCGCCTCAGGGCTCCTCGGGACTGAAGCTTTCTTT.

The chain links TRBV27 to TRBJ1-5; 7 nucleotides match TRBD1. V shed 6 bases and J 4 bases; nucleotides not matched to a gene: 12. CDR1 and CDR2 (germline): MNHEY, SMNVEV (reference sequence). The CDR3 is 16 amino acids. The CDR3 loop reads CASSPEGDRRNQPQHF. In DNA form, the CDR3 reads TGTGCCAGCAGCCCGGAGGGGGACAGAAGAAATCAGCCCCAGCATTTT.

The gene calls are TRBV19 and TRBJ2-6, with 8 bases aligning to TRBD1. V was clipped by 7 bases and J by 2 bases; unmatched bases: 7. CDR1 LNHDA and CDR2 SQIVND come from the germline V gene (reference sequence). This CDR3 region has 16 residues. The CDR3 nucleotides read TGTGCCAGTAAGGCGACAGGGGTGACTGGGGCCAACGTCCTGACTTTC. Translated, it gives CASKATGVTGANVLTF.

This sequence joins TRBV25-1 and TRBJ2-7; 8 positions match TRBD2. V lost 3 bases, J lost 0 bases, and 7 bases stayed unmatched. The CDR3 extends over 16 amino acids. Germline V gene sequence: CDR1 MGHDK, CDR2 SYGVNS. The CDR3 loop is CASSDLTSETSYEQYF. As DNA, the CDR3 is TGTGCCAGCAGTGACCTGACTAGCGAAACCTCCTACGAGCAGTACTTC.